These T cell receptor beta chains were read from a single sample in a study of Graves' ophthalmopathy and Graves' hyperthyroidism. TCRdb reanalysed the multiplex PCR reads using MiXCR and keeps one entry per CDR3 protein. The data hold roughly 600,000 distinct CDR3 sequences, with about two fifths observed a single time. The sample consisted of peripheral blood or thyroid tissue (not recorded which). The origin of the receptors is an adult man with Graves' hyperthyroidism. CDR3s include the opening cysteine and the closing phenylalanine or tryptophan. The D gene is left open where the match is weak. Clone size is given for some rows only: seen once, a few or many times, or a class if the clone is expanded.

D gene	V gene	clone size	J gene	CDR3 length	CDR3 protein	CDR3 DNA
-	TRBV9	once	TRBJ1-1	15	CASSPKRGLDTGAFF	TGTGCCAGCTCACCCAAAAGGGGTTTGGACACTGGAGCTTTCTTT
TRBD1	TRBV5-4	many	TRBJ1-1	12	CASSLDRGQAFF	TGTGCCAGCAGCTTGGACAGGGGGCAAGCTTTCTTT
TRBD1	TRBV15	-	TRBJ1-2	15	CATSRGAGGSYGYTF	TGTGCCACCAGCAGAGGGGCAGGGGGTTCCTATGGCTACACCTTC
-	TRBV4-1	many	TRBJ1-2	16	CASSQDRGRSYYGYTF	TGCGCCAGCAGCCAAGATCGCGGCAGGAGCTACTATGGCTACACCTTC
-	TRBV5-4	-	TRBJ2-7	14	CASSGGGILYEQYF	TGTGCCAGCAGTGGGGGTGGAATCCTCTACGAGCAGTACTTC
-	TRBV3-1	-	TRBJ1-4	16	CASSQWSGEESEKLFF	TGTGCCAGCAGCCAATGGTCTGGGGAAGAGTCTGAAAAACTGTTTTTT
-	TRBV7-2	-	TRBJ2-7	14	CASGPLGFSYEQYF	TGTGCCAGCGGTCCACTAGGCTTCTCCTACGAGCAGTACTTC
TRBD1	TRBV10-3	-	TRBJ1-4	17	CASRRQGQVLTNEKLFF	TGTGCCAGCAGACGACAGGGCCAGGTTTTAACTAATGAAAAACTGTTTTTT
-	TRBV19	-	TRBJ2-3	15	CASSPTPSGTDTQYF	TGTGCCAGTAGTCCAACCCCATCGGGCACAGATACGCAGTATTTT
-	TRBV6-6	many	TRBJ2-6	15	CASKELRSGANVLTF	TGTGCCAGCAAGGAACTACGCTCTGGGGCCAACGTCCTGACTTTC
-	TRBV7-9	-	TRBJ1-5	14	CASSLYTGEEPQHF	TGTGCCAGCAGCTTATACACCGGGGAGGAGCCCCAGCATTTT
-	TRBV24-1	-	TRBJ2-3	16	CATSDPVGGGADTQYF	TGTGCCACCAGTGATCCAGTCGGAGGGGGGGCAGATACGCAGTATTTT
TRBD1	TRBV6-1	many	TRBJ2-7	16	CASSEPPRQGAYEQYF	TGTGCCAGCAGTGAACCCCCGAGACAGGGGGCATACGAGCAGTACTTC
-	TRBV10-3	few	TRBJ2-2	14	CAISEVEGAGELFF	TGTGCCATCAGTGAGGTTGAGGGGGCCGGGGAGCTGTTTTTT
-	TRBV2	many	TRBJ2-2	15	CASSYGGYGTGELFF	TGTGCCAGCAGCTACGGGGGCTACGGCACCGGGGAGCTGTTTTTT
TRBD2	TRBV15	-	TRBJ2-1	17	CATSRDPAGGRYNEQFF	TGTGCCACCAGCAGAGATCCAGCGGGAGGCCGCTACAATGAGCAGTTCTTC
TRBD1	TRBV20-1	few	TRBJ2-3	13	CSAQTGVGDTQYF	TGCAGTGCCCAGACAGGGGTTGGCGATACGCAGTATTTT
-	TRBV12-3/TRBV12-4	many	TRBJ1-5	15	CASSPTLSGNQPQHF	TGTGCCAGCAGTCCTACACTTTCAGGGAATCAGCCCCAGCATTTT
-	TRBV10-3	-	TRBJ1-3	15	CAISESWAFTNTIYF	TGTGCCATCAGTGAGTCTTGGGCGTTTACGAACACCATATATTTT
TRBD2	TRBV29-1	-	TRBJ2-1	13	CSVVKLAGAEQFF	TGCAGCGTTGTTAAACTAGCGGGGGCCGAGCAGTTCTTC
-	TRBV30	-	TRBJ1-1	16	CAWTKRGGRTNTEAFF	TGTGCCTGGACCAAAAGGGGGGGTCGGACGAACACTGAAGCTTTCTTT
-	TRBV7-8	once	TRBJ1-6	14	CASSFLQTNSPLHF	TGTGCCAGCAGTTTTCTCCAGACAAATTCACCCCTCCACTTT
TRBD1	TRBV7-9	many	TRBJ2-5	15	CASSSPGQALETQYF	TGTGCCAGCAGCAGCCCTGGACAGGCGTTAGAGACCCAGTACTTC
-	TRBV5-4	many	TRBJ1-2	14	CASSLVDSNYGYTF	TGTGCCAGCAGCTTGGTAGACAGCAACTATGGCTACACCTTC
-	TRBV6-5	many	TRBJ1-6	13	CASRTANNSPLHF	TGTGCCAGCCGGACGGCTAATAATTCACCCCTCCACTTT
-	TRBV24-1	-	TRBJ1-2	16	CATSDSHPWRSYDYTF	TGTGCCACCAGTGATTCCCATCCTTGGCGGAGCTATGACTACACCTTC
TRBD2	TRBV29-1	-	TRBJ2-2	15	CSLSSGRRNTGELFF	TGCAGCTTATCTAGCGGGAGGCGGAACACCGGGGAGCTGTTTTTT
-	TRBV2	-	TRBJ1-2	10	CASSDRGYTF	TGTGCCAGCAGCGATCGGGGCTACACCTTC
-	TRBV6-5	many	TRBJ1-4	15	CASSYGMSVGEKLFF	TGTGCCAGCAGTTATGGGATGTCGGTGGGTGAAAAACTGTTTTTT
-	TRBV14	-	TRBJ2-7	16	CASSQDHGRGAYEQYF	TGTGCCAGCAGCCAAGATCACGGGAGAGGGGCCTACGAGCAGTACTTC
-	TRBV9	many	TRBJ1-3	16	CASSVGGRVGGNTIYF	TGTGCCAGCAGCGTAGGAGGAAGGGTTGGTGGAAACACCATATATTTT
-	TRBV20-1	-	TRBJ1-5	14	CSASGTSANQPQHF	TGCAGTGCTTCCGGGACTAGCGCAAATCAGCCCCAGCATTTT
-	TRBV27	-	TRBJ1-3	15	CASSLNSDSGNTIYF	TGTGCCAGCAGTTTAAACAGTGACTCTGGAAACACCATATATTTT
-	TRBV29-1	many	TRBJ2-7	13	CSVESDSLYEQYF	TGCAGCGTTGAATCGGACAGCCTTTACGAGCAGTACTTC
-	TRBV5-1	-	TRBJ2-5	12	CASSYGPETQYF	TGCGCCAGCAGCTATGGACCGGAGACCCAGTACTTC
-	TRBV7-9	many	TRBJ2-7	12	CASSLDTYEQYF	TGCGCCAGCAGCCTGGACACCTACGAGCAGTACTTC
TRBD2	TRBV7-2	-	TRBJ2-7	13	CASRGRGLDEQYF	TGTGCCAGCCGAGGGAGGGGCCTCGACGAGCAGTACTTC
TRBD2	TRBV7-9	many	TRBJ2-7	16	CASSPSGLAETYEQYF	TGTGCCAGCAGCCCGTCGGGACTAGCGGAGACCTACGAGCAGTACTTC
-	TRBV25-1	-	TRBJ1-1	14	CASSYPGLDAEAFF	TGTGCCAGTAGTTACCCGGGCTTGGACGCTGAAGCTTTCTTT
-	TRBV30	few	TRBJ2-7	13	CAWTKGPSYEQYF	TGTGCCTGGACCAAGGGGCCCTCCTACGAGCAGTACTTC
-	TRBV29-1	-	TRBJ1-6	13	CSVVRGNRSPLHF	TGCAGCGTTGTCCGGGGTAATCGTTCACCCCTCCACTTT
-	TRBV7-3	many	TRBJ2-2	16	CASSPWDGPNTGELFF	TGTGCCAGCAGCCCATGGGACGGACCGAACACCGGGGAGCTGTTTTTT
-	TRBV29-1	-	TRBJ1-2	14	CSAMGAVGGGGYTF	TGCAGCGCGATGGGGGCCGTTGGGGGCGGTGGCTACACCTTC
-	TRBV7-2	-	TRBJ1-2	11	CASSLATGYTF	TGTGCCAGCAGCTTAGCGACAGGCTACACCTTC
-	TRBV20-1	-	TRBJ2-6	14	CSARIGTGINVLTF	TGCAGTGCTAGAATAGGGACGGGGATCAACGTCCTGACTTTC
-	TRBV7-9	many	TRBJ1-4	15	CASSLIQSTNEKLFF	TGTGCCAGCAGCTTAATCCAGAGCACTAATGAAAAACTGTTTTTT
-	TRBV7-8	many	TRBJ1-6	13	CASSPNLNSPLHF	TGTGCCAGCAGCCCTAACCTTAATTCACCCCTCCACTTT
TRBD1	TRBV5-5	-	TRBJ2-5	15	CASSWGTGIQETQYF	TGTGCCAGCAGCTGGGGGACAGGAATACAAGAGACCCAGTACTTC
-	TRBV7-6	many	TRBJ2-2	16	CASSLAQTASTGELFF	TGTGCCAGCAGCTTAGCGCAGACCGCCAGCACCGGGGAGCTGTTTTTT
-	TRBV5-1	many	TRBJ2-7	13	CASRSAVIGEQYF	TGCGCCAGCAGGTCGGCTGTCATAGGTGAGCAGTACTTC
TRBD2	TRBV28	few	TRBJ2-5	15	CASSLLAGGPETQYF	TGTGCCAGCAGTTTATTGGCGGGGGGGCCAGAGACCCAGTACTTC
-	TRBV12-3/TRBV12-4	many	TRBJ1-1	13	CASSLGTKGEAFF	TGTGCCAGCAGTTTAGGAACCAAGGGAGAAGCTTTCTTT